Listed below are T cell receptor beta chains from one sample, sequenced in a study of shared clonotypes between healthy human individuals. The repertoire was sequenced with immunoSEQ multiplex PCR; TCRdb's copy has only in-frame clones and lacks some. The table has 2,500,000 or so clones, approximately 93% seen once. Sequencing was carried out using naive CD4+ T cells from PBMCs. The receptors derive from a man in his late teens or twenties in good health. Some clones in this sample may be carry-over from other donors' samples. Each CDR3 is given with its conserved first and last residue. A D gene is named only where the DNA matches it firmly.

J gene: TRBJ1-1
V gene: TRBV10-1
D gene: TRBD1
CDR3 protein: CASSDRGPAEAFF
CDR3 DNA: TGCGCCAGCAGTGACAGGGGGCCTGCTGAAGCTTTCTTT

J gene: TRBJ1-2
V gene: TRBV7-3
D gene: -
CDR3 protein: CASSLTPLDGYTF
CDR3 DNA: TGTGCCAGCAGCTTAACACCCCTGGATGGCTACACCTTC

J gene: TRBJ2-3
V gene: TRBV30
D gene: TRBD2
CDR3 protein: CAWSLGLAGGSTDTQYF
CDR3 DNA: TGTGCCTGGAGCCTAGGACTAGCGGGAGGCAGCACAGATACGCAGTATTTT

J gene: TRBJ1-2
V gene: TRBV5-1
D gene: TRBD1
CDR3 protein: CASSWTGGDYGYTF
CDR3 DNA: TGCGCCAGCAGCTGGACAGGGGGTGACTATGGCTACACCTTC

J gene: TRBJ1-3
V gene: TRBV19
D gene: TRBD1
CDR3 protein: CASSPRDRGFSSGNTIYF
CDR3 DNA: TGTGCCAGTAGTCCCCGGGACAGGGGGTTTTCCTCTGGAAACACCATATATTTT

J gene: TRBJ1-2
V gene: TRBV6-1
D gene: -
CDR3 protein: CASSEPGRNYGYTF
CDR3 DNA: TGTGCCAGCAGTGAACCGGGCAGAAACTATGGCTACACCTTC

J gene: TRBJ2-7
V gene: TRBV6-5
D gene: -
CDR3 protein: CASSYSRSTVPYEQYF
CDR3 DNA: TGTGCCAGCAGTTACTCGAGATCCACGGTACCCTACGAGCAGTACTTC

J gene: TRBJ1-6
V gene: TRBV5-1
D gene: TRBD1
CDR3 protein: CASTIGQGIGSPLHF
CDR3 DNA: TGCGCCAGCACCATCGGACAGGGGATAGGGTCACCCCTCCACTTT

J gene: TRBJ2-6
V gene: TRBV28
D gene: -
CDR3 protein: CASSSLRAGANVLTF
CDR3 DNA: TGTGCCAGCAGTTCACTAAGGGCTGGGGCCAACGTCCTGACTTTC

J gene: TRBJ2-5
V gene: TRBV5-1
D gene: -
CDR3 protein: CASSLGDGGRETQYF
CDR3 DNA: TGCGCCAGCAGCTTGGGGGACGGAGGAAGGGAGACCCAGTACTTC

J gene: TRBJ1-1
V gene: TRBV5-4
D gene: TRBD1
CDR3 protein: CASSFGTGAAEAFF
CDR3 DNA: TGTGCCAGCAGCTTCGGGACAGGGGCCGCTGAAGCTTTCTTT